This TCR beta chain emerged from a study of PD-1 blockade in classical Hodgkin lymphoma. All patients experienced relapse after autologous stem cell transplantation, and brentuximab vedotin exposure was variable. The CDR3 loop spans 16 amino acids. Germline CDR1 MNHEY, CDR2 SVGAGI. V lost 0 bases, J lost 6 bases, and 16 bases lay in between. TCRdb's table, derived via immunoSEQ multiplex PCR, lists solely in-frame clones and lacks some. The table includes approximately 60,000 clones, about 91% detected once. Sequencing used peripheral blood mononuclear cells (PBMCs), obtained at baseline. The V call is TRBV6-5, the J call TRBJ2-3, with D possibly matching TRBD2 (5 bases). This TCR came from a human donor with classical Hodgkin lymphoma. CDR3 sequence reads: CASSYSTIPNADTQYF. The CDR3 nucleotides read TGTGCCAGCAGTTACTCGACTATCCCCAACGCGGATACGCAGTATTTT.